This is a list of T cell receptor beta chains from one sample in a study of T-cell memory formation after mild COVID-19. MiXCR, applied by TCRdb to the 5' RACE reads, yields one record per CDR3 protein. The sample holds fewer than 250,000 distinct CDR3 sequences; roughly a tenth are singletons and the top ten take approximately 3%. The sequenced sample consisted of PBMCs or a T cell subset sorted from them (not recorded which). These receptors all stem from a man in his late teens or twenties who had mild COVID-19 (a few samples of this study predate the infection). Cell type and time point are not known. CDR3s include the opening cysteine and the closing phenylalanine or tryptophan. D genes are given only for firm matches. Size tells how often a clone was seen (once, few, many) or the class of an expanded clone, and some rows leave it out.

-	TRBJ1-1	-	TRBV3-1	CASSRGLSTGTMNTEAFF	TGTGCCAGCAGCCGAGGCCTTTCTACAGGTACGATGAACACTGAAGCTTTCTTT
few	TRBJ1-1	TRBD1	TRBV5-1	CASREGAENTEAFF	TGCGCCAGCCGGGAGGGGGCAGAGAACACTGAAGCTTTCTTT
many	TRBJ2-1	TRBD2	TRBV5-1	CASSSLGIAGNEQFF	TGCGCCAGCAGCTCCCTGGGCATAGCGGGTAATGAGCAGTTCTTC
few	TRBJ2-5	-	TRBV5-1	CASSWGGGKETQYF	TGCGCCAGCAGCTGGGGGGGCGGTAAAGAGACCCAGTACTTC
few	TRBJ2-5	-	TRBV19	CASSMAAGETQYF	TGTGCCAGTAGTATGGCGGCCGGGGAGACCCAGTACTTC
-	TRBJ2-2	-	TRBV7-2	CASSLAGQGWGGELFF	TGTGCCAGCAGCTTAGCCGGGCAGGGATGGGGCGGGGAGCTGTTTTTT
many	TRBJ2-1	-	TRBV5-4	CASSADLGDYNEQFF	TGTGCCAGCAGCGCCGACTTGGGAGATTACAATGAGCAGTTCTTC
few	TRBJ2-2	TRBD2	TRBV2	CASSETVRGGAGELFF	TGTGCCAGCAGTGAAACGGTCCGGGGAGGGGCCGGGGAGCTGTTTTTT
-	TRBJ1-6	-	TRBV18	CASSPNRASSYNSPLHF	TGTGCCAGCTCACCGAACAGGGCGAGCTCCTATAATTCACCCCTCCACTTT
few	TRBJ2-5	TRBD2	TRBV5-1	CASSSLAGGPETQYF	TGCGCCAGCAGTTCGCTAGCGGGGGGCCCAGAGACCCAGTACTTC
-	TRBJ2-3	-	TRBV5-1	CASSPPGVWATDTQYF	TGCGCCAGCAGCCCCCCCGGGGTTTGGGCCACAGATACGCAGTATTTT
few	TRBJ2-1	-	TRBV24-1	CATSDSRQSGADEQFF	TGTGCCACCAGTGATTCCCGTCAGTCGGGAGCCGATGAGCAGTTCTTC
-	TRBJ2-2	-	TRBV7-9	CASSLARKGGWTGELFF	TGTGCCAGCAGCTTAGCCCGAAAAGGAGGATGGACCGGGGAGCTGTTTTTT
few	TRBJ2-7	-	TRBV7-3	CASSLTPASYEQYF	TGTGCCAGCAGCTTAACTCCGGCCTCCTACGAGCAGTACTTC
-	TRBJ1-6	TRBD1	TRBV5-4	CASSLGRDRGFGSPLHF	TGTGCCAGCAGCTTGGGCCGGGACAGGGGGTTCGGATCACCCCTCCACTTT